This is a list of T cell receptor beta chains from one sample in a study of CXCR3-negative and CXCR3-positive naive CD8 T cells. TCRdb re-called the 5' RACE reads; one entry per CDR3 protein, DNA not given. Recorded for this sample: 7,000 or so distinct CDR3 sequences. Material for sequencing was naive CXCR3+ CD8+ T cells from blood. The receptors originated from a human donor in good health. Some clones in this sample may be carry-over from other donors' samples. The CDR3 runs from the conserved cysteine through the conserved F or W. Clone size is shown for a subset of rows, as once, few, many or a class of expanded clone.

j_call v_call clone_size cdr3_aa
TRBJ2-3 TRBV29-1 - CSVARTGHTDTQYF
TRBJ2-7 TRBV27 medium-sized CASTSGAGYEQYF
TRBJ2-1 TRBV6-6 - CASPSHNEQFF
TRBJ1-1 TRBV29-1 - CSVEGQNTEAFF
TRBJ2-1 TRBV15 - CATTPLAGYNEQFF
TRBJ1-1 TRBV19 - CASSMVAGLLYEAFF
TRBJ2-3 TRBV5-1 - CASSSGTSGTDTQYF
TRBJ2-7 TRBV29-1 medium-sized CSATVGGGYEQYF
TRBJ2-7 TRBV28 - CASSFSGRAVEQYF
TRBJ2-1 TRBV7-9 medium-sized CASSPRTSVHNEQFF
TRBJ1-1 TRBV12-2 - CASRSPNTNTEAFF
TRBJ1-1 TRBV29-1 medium-sized CSAEGDTEAFF
TRBJ1-5 TRBV21-1 medium-sized CASSNQRAGTGMYQPQHF
TRBJ1-5 TRBV5-1 medium-sized CASSLDPGGYQPQHF
TRBJ2-7 TRBV11-3 - CASTAGEDYEQYF
TRBJ2-1 TRBV29-1 - CSVEGLGTSGSYNEQFF
TRBJ2-3 TRBV9 - CASSPVGSTDTQYF
TRBJ2-5 TRBV29-1 medium-sized CSVPPRREETQYF
TRBJ2-7 TRBV7-9 medium-sized CASSSRGREGYEQYF
TRBJ2-5 TRBV6-5 - CASSYSVGETQYF
TRBJ1-5 TRBV28 - CASSLYRSSNQPQHF
TRBJ2-7 TRBV19 - CASSWKGSSYEQYF
TRBJ2-7 TRBV13 - CASRSTGGYEQYF
TRBJ2-2 TRBV14 - CASSRWTSGRSNTGELFF
TRBJ2-2 TRBV4-1 - CASSQPGYGLNGELFF
TRBJ1-1 TRBV20-1 medium-sized CSGGFNTPTLIMNTEAFF
TRBJ2-7 TRBV28 - CASSFPTGAYEQYF